This T cell receptor (beta chain) was recorded in a study of T cells after yellow fever vaccination. Study results and caveats: Weaker overall was a secondary response that nonetheless peaked faster, on day 5 versus 15. Reappearance after the booster was seen for most primary-vaccination clones, at 95% to 97% CD4 and less than 90% CD8.

There are many counts of this clonotype. What it recognizes is unknown. Synthesis of TCR cDNA relied on 5'RACE template switching, which attached a universal primer site and UMIs. One entry per CDR3 protein results from TCRdb running MiXCR on the 5' RACE reads. Of some 120,000 distinct CDR3 sequences in the sample, under 8% are singletons; the top ten hold 2% to 3%. The V gene lost 6 bases and the J gene lost 2 bases, with 13 bases spanning the gap. The CDR3 has 14 amino acids. The germline CDR1 and CDR2 sequences are DFQATT and SNEGSKA (reference sequence). Sample: CD4+ T cells sorted from PBMCs, taken more than 8 days after the first yellow fever vaccination. The sequence was collected from a man younger than 35 who received the YFV17D yellow fever vaccine. V is TRBV20-1 and J is TRBJ2-2; no reliable D call. CDR3 residues: CSAKGEINTGELFF. CDR3 nucleotides: TGCAGTGCAAAAGGAGAGATCAACACCGGGGAGCTGTTTTTT.